One and the same sample provided the 21 T cell receptor beta chains below, sequenced in a study of response to subunit inactivated influenza vaccine. From the RT-PCR reads, TCRdb called clonotypes with MiXCR, one entry per CDR3 protein. The table records hundreds of thousands of distinct CDR3 sequences, less than 30% of them present only once. The starting material was CD4+ T cells sorted from PBMCs, obtained more than 4 days after vaccination. Receptors originate from a man aged 50-60 years who received an inactivated influenza vaccine.

This rearrangement joins TRBV9 to TRBJ1-1; TRBD1 matches at 10 bases. V lost 6 bases, J lost 3 bases, and 11 bases stayed unmatched. The CDR3 has 16 residues. Germline CDR1 reads SGDLS; CDR2 reads YYNGEE. CDR3 DNA sequence: TGTGCCAGCACCCCGGGACAGGGGAGAGGGTACACTGAAGCTTTCTTT. Encoded protein: CASTPGQGRGYTEAFF. Complete variable domain (other parts from reference TRBV9 and TRBJ1-1): DSGVTQTPKHLITATGQRVTLRCSPRSGDLSVYWYQQSLDQGLQFLIQYYNGEERAKGNILERFSAQQFPDLHSELNLSSLELGDSALYFCASTPGQGRGYTEAFFGQGTRLTVV.

The V and J genes are TRBV20-1 and TRBJ2-7; TRBD1 matches at 8 bases. The ends lost 5 bases at V and 7 bases at J; junction bases unmatched: 16. CDR3 length: 15 residues. The V gene's germline CDR1 is DFQATT and CDR2 SNEGSKA (reference sequence). CDR3 coding DNA: TGCAGTGCTCCGAGAAGACAGGGGCGGTCCGGGGAGCAGTACTTC. It encodes CSAPRRQGRSGEQYF.

This clonotype was picked up a small number of times. This chain connects TRBV7-2 to TRBJ2-7; 7 bases map to TRBD1. The ends lost 6 bases at V and 3 bases at J; junction bases unmatched: 8. The CDR3 runs 14 residues. From germline, CDR1 is SGHTA and CDR2 FQGNSA. The CDR3 nucleotides are TGTGCCAGCAGAGATCCGGGACAGCTCTACGAGCAGTACTTC. Translating gives CASRDPGQLYEQYF.

The chain uses TRBV15 and TRBJ2-1; 8 bases map to TRBD1. V was pared by 0 bases and J by 10 bases, with 23 bases of the junction left unmatched. The CDR3 totals 20 residues. Germline V CDR1 and CDR2: LNHNV, YYDKDF (reference sequence). DNA of the CDR3: TGTGCCACCAGCAGAGATATTGGACAGGGCAAGAGGGGATGGATCGGGGAGCAGTTCTTC. Protein: CATSRDIGQGKRGWIGEQFF. Together with reference TRBV15 and TRBJ2-1, the CDR3 gives the full variable domain: DAMVIQNPRYQVTQFGKPVTLSCSQTLNHNVMYWYQQKSSQAPKLLFHYYDKDFNNEADTPDNFQSRRPNTSFCFLDIRSPGLGDTAMYLCATSRDIGQGKRGWIGEQFFGPGTRLTVL.

This clonotype was detected a few times. The chain has TRBV5-6 and TRBJ1-3; no clear D. The CDR3 is 12 amino acids. Germline loops: CDR1 SGHDT, CDR2 YYEEEE. V was shortened by 8 bases and J by 7 bases, with 13 bases between the two germline ends. The CDR3 nucleotides are TGTGCCAGTAGCCTGACCTCGAACACCATATATTTT. Translating gives CASSLTSNTIYF.

The chain couples TRBV5-8 to TRBJ2-3, with 9 bases lining up with TRBD2. The CDR3 length is 15 residues. In germline, CDR1 is SGHTS, CDR2 YDEGEE. V dropped 4 bases and J dropped 2; count of bases not matched to a gene: 5. CDR3 nucleotides: TGTGCCAGCAGCCAGCGGGGGGCCCTCACAGATACGCAGTATTTT. Residues: CASSQRGALTDTQYF. Variable domain in full (rest from reference TRBV5-8 and TRBJ2-3): EAGVTQSPTHLIKTRGQQATLRCSPISGHTSVYWYQQALGLGLQFLLWYDEGEERNRGNFPPRFSGRQFPNYSSELNVNALELEDSALYLCASSQRGALTDTQYFGPGTRLTVL.

This rearrangement joins TRBV5-1 to TRBJ2-2; 11 bases line up with TRBD2. The V and J ends lost 0 bases and 5 bases, in that order; junction bases with no gene match: 6. The germline V gene encodes CDR1 SGHRS and CDR2 YFSETQ. There are 17 residues in the CDR3. The CDR3 is CASSLELAGVWTGELFF. The CDR3 bases are TGCGCCAGCAGCTTGGAACTAGCGGGAGTATGGACCGGGGAGCTGTTTTTT.

The gene calls are TRBV4-2 and TRBJ2-5, with D hard to call. Germline lookup yields CDR1 LGHNA and CDR2 YNFKEQ. The CDR3 loop spans 15 amino acids. V was clipped by 4 bases and J by 3 bases, with 15 bases between them. CDR3 loop: CASSPGKGMKETQYF. The CDR3 nucleotides read TGTGCCAGCAGCCCAGGAAAGGGAATGAAAGAGACCCAGTACTTC.

This clonotype was detected many times. This rearrangement joins TRBV7-9 to TRBJ1-5; D gene unclear. This CDR3 has 13 amino acids. CDR1 SEHNR and CDR2 FQNEAQ come from the germline V gene (reference sequence). V was pared by 3 bases and J by 4 bases, with 7 bases between. CDR3 sequence: CASSFAGNQPQHF. The CDR3 bases are TGTGCCAGCAGCTTTGCAGGAAATCAGCCCCAGCATTTT.

The rearrangement joins TRBV11-2 to TRBJ2-1; a possible D gene is TRBD2 (5 bases). Trimming left V 6 bases short and J 6 bases short, with 18 bases between. Per germline, CDR1 SGHAT and CDR2 FQNNGV. This CDR3 region has 15 residues. The CDR3 DNA is TGTGCCAGCAGGCCCTCTAGCTGGAGTTCCAATGAGCAGTTCTTC. Protein product: CASRPSSWSSNEQFF.

This chain joins TRBV5-1 and TRBJ2-5; the match to TRBD2 covers 10 bases. V lost 0 bases, J lost 1 base, and 3 bases stayed unmatched. Germline CDR1 and CDR2: SGHRS and YFSETQ. There are 16 residues in the CDR3. The CDR3 DNA reads as TGCGCCAGCAGCTTGGCCCTAGCGGGGGTCCAAGAGACCCAGTACTTC. Protein sequence: CASSLALAGVQETQYF.

The V gene is TRBV20-1, the J gene TRBJ2-7; TRBD1 or TRBD2 may be the D gene (5 bases each). The germline V gene encodes CDR1 DFQATT and CDR2 SNEGSKA (reference sequence). CDR3 length: 14 amino acids. The V gene lost 5 bases and the J gene lost 6 bases, with 20 bases spanning the gap. The CDR3 loop reads CSASWSGRTLEQYF. CDR3 in DNA: TGCAGTGCTTCGTGGTCGGGACGAACTCTCGAGCAGTACTTC.

This clonotype was detected a few times. This chain links TRBV5-1 with TRBJ2-5; D not resolved. Germline CDR1 reads SGHRS; CDR2 reads YFSETQ. Trimming took 0 bases from V and 1 from J, leaving 10 bases between them. The CDR3 has 15 amino acids. The CDR3 sequence: CASSLARQVQETQYF. CDR3 bases: TGCGCCAGCAGCTTGGCTAGACAAGTCCAAGAGACCCAGTACTTC.

The chain links TRBV7-8 to TRBJ2-1; D ambiguous. Trimming pared 2 bases from V and 5 bases from J, leaving 13 bases between. This CDR3 contains 15 residues. Germline CDR1 and CDR2: SGHVS and FQNEAQ. The CDR3 protein is CASSLLRPPNNEQFF. As DNA, the CDR3 is TGTGCCAGCAGCTTACTGAGGCCCCCGAACAATGAGCAGTTCTTC.

This clonotype was seen only once. The rearrangement joins TRBV7-9 to TRBJ2-1; D is uncertain. From germline, CDR1 is SEHNR and CDR2 FQNEAQ (reference sequence). The length of the CDR3 is 15 residues. The V end was cut by 2 bases, the J end by 5 bases, with 13 bases between. The CDR3 is CASSLNRLMNNEQFF. In nucleotides, the CDR3 is TGTGCCAGCAGCTTAAATCGTTTAATGAACAATGAGCAGTTCTTC.

This clonotype turned up a few times. The rearrangement joins TRBV5-1 to TRBJ1-6, with 7 bases identical to TRBD1. V gave up 2 bases and J gave up 3 bases; unmatched junction bases: 5. Germline assignment: CDR1 SGHRS and CDR2 YFSETQ. The CDR3 consists of 16 residues. CDR3: CASSLTAGGYNSPLHF. As DNA, the CDR3 is TGCGCCAGCAGCTTAACCGCAGGGGGCTATAATTCACCCCTCCACTTT.

In this sample, this clonotype turned up a few times. This rearrangement joins TRBV6-2 or TRBV6-3 to TRBJ1-4; no clear D. This CDR3 spans 14 amino acids. Germline V CDR1 and CDR2: MNHEY, SVGEGT. Deletions cut 6 bases from V and 5 bases from J, with 13 bases between. CDR3 loop: CASRYGGPNEKLFF. DNA for the CDR3: TGTGCCAGCAGATACGGAGGGCCCAATGAAAAACTGTTTTTT.

The chain joins TRBV20-1 to TRBJ2-7; the match to TRBD1 covers 7 bases. The J segment lost 1 base and the V segment lost 4 bases, leaving 7 bases of the junction unmatched. The germline V gene encodes CDR1 DFQATT and CDR2 SNEGSKA (reference sequence). The CDR3 is made up of 14 amino acids. The DNA of the CDR3 is TGCAGTGCTACGAGACAGGGTCTGTCCTACGAGCAGTACTTC. It translates to CSATRQGLSYEQYF.

This clonotype showed up just a few times. The V gene is TRBV27, the J gene TRBJ2-3, with 10 positions matching TRBD2. J gave up 8 bases and V 2 bases, and 7 bases lay outside the gene matches. This CDR3 has 15 residues. From germline, CDR1 is MNHEY and CDR2 SMNVEV (reference sequence). The CDR3 loop is CASSLTSGGAITQYF. The DNA for the CDR3 is TGTGCCAGCAGTTTAACGAGCGGGGGGGCCATTACGCAGTATTTT.

This clonotype was counted a few times. This rearrangement joins TRBV7-9 to TRBJ1-1; perhaps TRBD1 as D (6 bases). This CDR3 is built from 15 residues. Germline loops: CDR1 SEHNR, CDR2 FQNEAQ (reference sequence). The V gene lost 4 bases and the J gene lost 5 bases, with 17 bases spanning the gap. Here the CDR3 DNA reads TGTGCCAGCAGCTCCCTGACAGGCAAAAGTACTGAAGCTTTCTTT. Encoded protein: CASSSLTGKSTEAFF.

The sample holds many counts of this clonotype. The chain is built from TRBV12-3 or TRBV12-4 and TRBJ2-1; the D gene is possibly TRBD1 (6 bases). V lost 6 bases and J lost 0, with 9 bases in between. CDR3 length equals 14 residues. The CDR3 DNA follows: TGTGCCAGCAGCGACAGGAGCTCCTACAATGAGCAGTTCTTC. It yields the protein CASSDRSSYNEQFF.